The 15 T cell receptor beta chains presented below share a single source sample, sequenced in a study of cytomegalovirus exposure and HLA in healthy donors. PCR was performed using 60 Vbeta and 13 Jbeta primers. The repertoire was sequenced with immunoSEQ multiplex PCR; TCRdb's copy has only in-frame clones and lacks some. Of around 140,000 clones detected, around 80% appear once; the ten largest clones hold less than 2%. Sequencing input: PBMCs. These receptors were obtained from a woman between 18 and 29 years old in good health and CMV-seronegative.

The genes are TRBV5-6 and TRBJ1-6; TRBD1 matches 9 bases. Unmatched junction bases numbered 8, after V lost 1 base and J lost 9 bases. Germline V CDR1 and CDR2: SGHDT, YYEEEE. The CDR3 contains 16 residues. The CDR3 is CASSLPGMTGGSPLHF. CDR3 coding DNA: TGTGCCAGCAGCTTGCCTGGTATGACAGGGGGTTCACCCCTCCACTTT.

This chain joins TRBV7-9 and TRBJ2-1; TRBD2 agrees at 7 bases. This CDR3 contains 15 residues. Trimming took 5 bases from V and 5 from J; bases not matched to a gene: 9. Germline assignment: CDR1 SEHNR and CDR2 FQNEAQ (reference sequence). CDR3 sequence (DNA): TGTGCCAGCAGCCGTAGCGCGGGAGCTAACAATGAGCAGTTCTTC. The encoded protein is CASSRSAGANNEQFF.

The chain carries TRBV5-6 and TRBJ2-1; the D gene is possibly TRBD1 (6 bases). This CDR3 has 15 amino acids. CDR1 and CDR2 (germline): SGHDT, YYEEEE. V lost 0 bases, J lost 2 bases, and 9 bases lay in between. The CDR3 DNA sequence: TGTGCCAGCAGCTTGGAAGCAGGGGCCTACAATGAGCAGTTCTTC. Protein sequence: CASSLEAGAYNEQFF.

The chain joins TRBV30 to TRBJ2-7; 14 bases agree with TRBD2. Germline CDR1 GTSNPN, CDR2 SVGIG (reference sequence). CDR3 length: 15 residues. J gave up 6 bases and V 4 bases, and 8 bases lay outside the gene matches. The chain's CDR3 is CAWTGTSGRWGEQYF. As DNA, the CDR3 is TGTGCCTGGACCGGGACTAGCGGGAGATGGGGCGAGCAGTACTTC.

This clone was seen just once. The CDR3 nucleotides read TGTGCCAGCAGCTTAGAGACTAGCGGGATAAAGACCCAGTACTTC. Protein: CASSLETSGIKTQYF. The rearrangement joins TRBV7-2 to TRBJ2-5; 11 bases fit TRBD2. V lost 1 base and J lost 6; bases outside the gene matches: 4. The CDR3 covers 15 residues. Germline V gene lookup returns CDR1 SGHTA and CDR2 FQGNSA.

This clone turned up a few times. The missing conserved phenylalanine or tryptophan at the end of this CDR3 makes a read error likely. No DNA is shown, since the ends of the CDR3 on it are uncertain; the CDR3 is the one TCRdb lists. The V call is TRBV21-1, the J call TRBJ2-7; TRBD2 is the table's D call, not checked against the DNA. TRBV21-1 is classified as a pseudogene. 8 amino acids form the CDR3, both terminal residues included. CDR3 in amino acids: CASESCSL.

The chain links TRBV6-5 to TRBJ2-3; D gene unclear. Germline CDR1 reads MNHEY; CDR2 reads SVGAGI. The germline V and J ends were trimmed by 0 bases and 4 bases, with 14 bases remaining between them. The CDR3 covers 16 residues. CDR3 in DNA: TGTGCCAGCAGTTACTCGCCCACGAGTGGTCCAGATACGCAGTATTTT. Its translation is CASSYSPTSGPDTQYF.

The chain recombines TRBV28 with TRBJ2-1; D uncertain. This CDR3 has 12 amino acids. CDR1 and CDR2 (germline): MDHEN, SYDVKM. Trimming removed 2 bases from V and 9 bases from J, with 8 bases in between. The CDR3 region has the DNA TGTGCCAGCAGTTTAATAGAGCGTGAGCAGTTCTTC. Protein product: CASSLIEREQFF. The whole variable domain, remainder taken from reference TRBV28 and TRBJ2-1, is DVKVTQSSRYLVKRTGEKVFLECVQDMDHENMFWYRQDPGLGLRLIYFSYDVKMKEKGDIPEGYSVSREKKERFSLILESASTNQTSMYLCASSLIEREQFFGPGTRLTVL.

The V and J genes are TRBV7-2 and TRBJ1-5; TRBD1 is a possible D gene (6 bases). Trimming stripped 5 bases from V and 4 bases from J, with 15 bases between. This CDR3 contains 15 residues. CDR1 and CDR2 from the germline V gene are SGHTA and FQGNSA. CDR3 bases: TGTGCCAGCAGCCTGGGCGGGGGGGCTAATCAGCCCCAGCATTTT. Residues: CASSLGGGANQPQHF.

The gene calls are TRBV15 and TRBJ2-4; possible D gene TRBD1, 6 bases. The CDR3 totals 17 residues. In germline, CDR1 is LNHNV, CDR2 YYDKDF (reference sequence). V was trimmed by 3 bases and J by 6 bases, leaving 21 bases between them. In nucleotides, the CDR3 is TGTGCCACCAGCAGGATACTGGGGCAACAAGGGGGAAACATTCAGTACTTC. This codes for CATSRILGQQGGNIQYF. Combining the CDR3 with reference TRBV15 and TRBJ2-4 gives the whole variable domain DAMVIQNPRYQVTQFGKPVTLSCSQTLNHNVMYWYQQKSSQAPKLLFHYYDKDFNNEADTPDNFQSRRPNTSFCFLDIRSPGLGDTAMYLCATSRILGQQGGNIQYFGAGTRLSVL.

This clone was counted once. The gene calls are TRBV30 and TRBJ1-3; D is unresolved. V shed 5 bases and J shed 1 base, with 9 bases lying between them. Per germline, CDR1 GTSNPN and CDR2 SVGIG (reference sequence). There are 13 residues in the CDR3. The CDR3 nucleotides read TGTGCCTGGCCGGGAGTATCTGGAAACACCATATATTTT. This sequence encodes CAWPGVSGNTIYF.

The rearrangement uses TRBV11-3 and TRBJ2-1; 9 bases agree with TRBD2. The CDR3 has 15 amino acids. Germline trimming cut 6 bases from V and 7 bases from J; bases unmatched to any gene: 10. CDR1 is SGHNT, CDR2 YENEEA, per germline. In nucleotides, the CDR3 is TGTGCCAGCAGTCGTACGGGCGGGAGGGGTAATGAGCAGTTCTTC. Its protein product is CASSRTGGRGNEQFF. The full variable domain, in which reference TRBV11-3 and TRBJ2-1 provide the parts outside the CDR3, is EAGVVQSPRYKIIEKKQPVAFWCNPISGHNTLYWYLQNLGQGPELLIRYENEEAVDDSQLPKDRFSAERLKGVDSTLKIQPAELGDSAVYLCASSRTGGRGNEQFFGPGTRLTVL.

The rearrangement links TRBV4-2 to TRBJ2-1; D might be TRBD2 (7 bases). The CDR3 has 15 amino acids. The V end lost 4 bases, the J end lost 7 bases, and 17 bases lay between the germline ends. The V gene's germline CDR1 is LGHNA and CDR2 YNFKEQ. CDR3: CASSRGGGGGNEQFF. CDR3 DNA: TGTGCCAGCAGCCGGGGGGGCGGGGGAGGGAATGAGCAGTTCTTC.

The chain uses TRBV29-1 and TRBJ2-1; D not certain. V was trimmed by 6 bases and J by 4 bases, leaving 10 bases between them. Per the germline V gene, CDR1 is SQVTM and CDR2 is ANQGSEA. The CDR3 spans 12 residues. The CDR3 spells CSVHVQYNEQFF. Written as DNA, the CDR3 is TGCAGCGTCCATGTCCAGTACAATGAGCAGTTCTTC.

The rearrangement uses TRBV19 and TRBJ1-2; 9 nucleotides align to TRBD1. V gave up 5 bases and J gave up 3 bases; unmatched junction bases: 7. The CDR3 is 15 residues long. In germline, CDR1 is LNHDA, CDR2 SQIVND (reference sequence). CDR3 DNA sequence: TGTGCCAGTAGTGCCCGGGACAGGGAGTACTATGGCTACACCTTC. Translated: CASSARDREYYGYTF. Supplemented by reference TRBV19 and TRBJ1-2, the full variable domain reads DGGITQSPKYLFRKEGQNVTLSCEQNLNHDAMYWYRQDPGQGLRLIYYSQIVNDFQKGDIAEGYSVSREKKESFPLTVTSAQKNPTAFYLCASSARDREYYGYTFGSGTRLTVV.